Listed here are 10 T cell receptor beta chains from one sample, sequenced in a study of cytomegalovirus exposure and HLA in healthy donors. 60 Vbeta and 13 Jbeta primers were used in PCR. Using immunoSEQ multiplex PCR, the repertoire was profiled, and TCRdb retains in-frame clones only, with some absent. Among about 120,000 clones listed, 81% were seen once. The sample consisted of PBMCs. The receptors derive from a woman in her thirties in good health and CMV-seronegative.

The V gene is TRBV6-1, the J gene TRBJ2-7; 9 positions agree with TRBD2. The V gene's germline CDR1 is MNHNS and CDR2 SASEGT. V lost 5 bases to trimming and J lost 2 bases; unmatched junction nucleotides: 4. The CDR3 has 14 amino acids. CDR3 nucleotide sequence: TGTGCCAGCAGTTTAGCGGGAGAGACCTACGAGCAGTACTTC. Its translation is CASSLAGETYEQYF.

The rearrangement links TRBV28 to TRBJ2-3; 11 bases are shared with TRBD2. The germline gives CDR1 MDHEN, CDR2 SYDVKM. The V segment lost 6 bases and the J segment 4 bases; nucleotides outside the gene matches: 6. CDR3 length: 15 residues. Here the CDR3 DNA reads TGTGCCAGCAGCACGGGACTAGCGGTGTCAGATACGCAGTATTTT. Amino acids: CASSTGLAVSDTQYF.

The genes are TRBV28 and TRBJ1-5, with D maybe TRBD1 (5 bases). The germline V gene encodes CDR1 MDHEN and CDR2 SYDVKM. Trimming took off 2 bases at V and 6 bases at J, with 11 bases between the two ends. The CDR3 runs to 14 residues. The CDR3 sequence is CASSLLGEGQPQHF. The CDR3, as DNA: TGTGCCAGCAGTTTACTAGGGGAGGGTCAGCCCCAGCATTTT.

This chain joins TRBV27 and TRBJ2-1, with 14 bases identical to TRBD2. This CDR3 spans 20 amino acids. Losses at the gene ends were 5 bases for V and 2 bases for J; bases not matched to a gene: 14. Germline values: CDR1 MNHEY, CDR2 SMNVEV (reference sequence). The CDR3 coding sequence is TGTGCCAGCAGTCCTGGACTAGCGGGAGGAATGGAGAGGGCCTACAATGAGCAGTTCTTC. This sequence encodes CASSPGLAGGMERAYNEQFF.

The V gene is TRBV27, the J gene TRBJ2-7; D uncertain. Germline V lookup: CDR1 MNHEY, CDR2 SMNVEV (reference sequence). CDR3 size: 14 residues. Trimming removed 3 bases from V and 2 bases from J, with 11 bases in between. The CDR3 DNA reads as TGTGCCAGCAGTTTTTCGGCGGCGACCTACGAGCAGTACTTC. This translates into CASSFSAATYEQYF.

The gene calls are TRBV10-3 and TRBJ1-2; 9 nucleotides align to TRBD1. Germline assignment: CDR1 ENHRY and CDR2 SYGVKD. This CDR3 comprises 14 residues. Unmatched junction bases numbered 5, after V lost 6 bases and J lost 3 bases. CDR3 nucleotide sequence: TGTGCCATCAGCCCCCGGGACAGGGACTATGGCTACACCTTC. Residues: CAISPRDRDYGYTF.

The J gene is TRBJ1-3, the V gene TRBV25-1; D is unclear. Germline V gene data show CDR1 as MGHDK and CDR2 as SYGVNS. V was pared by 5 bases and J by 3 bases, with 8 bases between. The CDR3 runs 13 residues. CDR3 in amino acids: CASSSGIGNTIYF. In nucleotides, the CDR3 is TGTGCCAGCAGTTCGGGAATTGGAAACACCATATATTTT.

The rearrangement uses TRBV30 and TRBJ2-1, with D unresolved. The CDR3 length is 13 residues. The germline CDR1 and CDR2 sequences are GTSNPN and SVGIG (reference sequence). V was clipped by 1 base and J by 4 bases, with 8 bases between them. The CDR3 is CAWSGLVYNEQFF. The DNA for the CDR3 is TGTGCCTGGAGTGGGCTAGTATACAATGAGCAGTTCTTC.

The CDR3, as DNA: TGTGCCAGCAGCCACCCGGGAGCGGCACTCAATGAGCAGTTCTTC. This encodes CASSHPGAALNEQFF. The V call is TRBV6-6, the J call TRBJ2-1; weak D call: TRBD2 (6 bases). The CDR3 is 15 amino acids. Trimming cost V 6 bases and J 6 bases, with 18 bases left between them. From germline, CDR1 is MNHNY and CDR2 SVGAGI (reference sequence).

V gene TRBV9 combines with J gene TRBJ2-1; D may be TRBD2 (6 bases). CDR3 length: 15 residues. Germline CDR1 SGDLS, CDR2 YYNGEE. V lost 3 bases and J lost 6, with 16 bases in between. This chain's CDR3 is CASSGDRDSINEQFF. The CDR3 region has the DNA TGTGCCAGCAGCGGAGACCGGGACTCGATCAATGAGCAGTTCTTC. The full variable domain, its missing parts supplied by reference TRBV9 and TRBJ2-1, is DSGVTQTPKHLITATGQRVTLRCSPRSGDLSVYWYQQSLDQGLQFLIQYYNGEERAKGNILERFSAQQFPDLHSELNLSSLELGDSALYFCASSGDRDSINEQFFGPGTRLTVL.